This T cell receptor beta chain comes out of a study of cytomegalovirus exposure and HLA in healthy donors. Remarks on this clone: The antigen is undetermined.

V lost 4 bases, J lost 7 bases, and 17 bases lay in between. The CDR3 covers 15 residues. Per the germline V gene, CDR1 is SEHNR and CDR2 is FQNEAQ (reference sequence). Study-wide points: Usually a TCR sequence was rare, but some public TCRs were found in many donors. A link between a missense DCLRE1C variant and TCR beta V- and J-gene trimming emerged from a later analysis. Several of the most significant clusters appeared, in a later analysis, to be linked to common viral pathogens. Among TCR beta chains, those listed as cytomegalovirus-associated numbered about 150.

The PCR contained 60 Vbeta and 13 Jbeta primers. TCRdb's table, derived via immunoSEQ multiplex PCR, lists solely in-frame clones and lacks some. The data show around 190,000 clones, around 87% seen once. The sample consisted of PBMCs. The rearrangement joins TRBV7-9 to TRBJ2-1; maybe TRBD2 (7 bases). The TCR comes from a woman aged 18-35 years in good health and CMV-seronegative. CDR3 region: CASSSQGRERNEQFF. The CDR3, as DNA: TGTGCCAGCAGCTCCCAGGGGCGGGAGAGGAATGAGCAGTTCTTC.